This passage covers 10 T cell receptor beta chains from one sample sequenced in a study of CD8 T cells in ankylosing spondylitis. Findings and limits, study-wide: A TCR beta motif made of about eight highly homologous variants seemed typical of ankylosing spondylitis blood.

What these receptors recognize is not known. TCRdb re-derived calls from the 5' RACE reads in MiXCR, one entry per CDR3 protein. The sample shows 700,000 to 850,000 distinct CDR3 sequences, roughly 10% of them seen only once. The specimen was blood, either unsorted or a sorted T cell fraction (not recorded which). Receptors were obtained from a male donor with ankylosing spondylitis.

V and J are TRBV20-1 and TRBJ2-1; D may be TRBD2 (6 bases). There are 15 residues in the CDR3. The V gene lost 0 bases and the J gene lost 2 bases, with 11 bases spanning the gap. Per the germline V gene, CDR1 is DFQATT and CDR2 is SNEGSKA (reference sequence). This CDR3 is CSARDSGSPYNEQFF. CDR3 sequence (DNA): TGCAGTGCTAGAGATTCCGGGAGTCCCTACAATGAGCAGTTCTTC.

This clonotype has a count of ten or more. V gene TRBV6-1 combines with J gene TRBJ1-5, with unresolved D. CDR3 length: 13 amino acids. CDR1 is MNHNS, CDR2 SASEGT, per germline. V was cut by 4 bases and J by 4 bases, with 8 bases left in between. As DNA, the CDR3 is TGTGCCAGCAGTGTCGGTGGGAATCAGCCCCAGCATTTT. It encodes CASSVGGNQPQHF.

There are a few counts of this clonotype. V gene TRBV7-9 combines with J gene TRBJ2-5; D is unresolved. There are 13 residues in the CDR3. V lost 5 bases, J lost 7 bases, and 14 bases lay in between. Germline lookup yields CDR1 SEHNR and CDR2 FQNEAQ (reference sequence). The DNA of the CDR3 is TGTGCCAGCAGCACGAGCGCCCCATGGACCCAGTACTTC. Amino acid sequence: CASSTSAPWTQYF.

This clonotype has more than one count but fewer than ten. The chain joins TRBV10-3 to TRBJ1-5; D remains unclear. Germline assignment: CDR1 ENHRY and CDR2 SYGVKD. Trimming removed 7 bases at V and 4 bases at J, with 8 bases between. This CDR3 is 12 amino acids long. CDR3 loop: CAIKGQNQPQHF. The CDR3 DNA reads as TGTGCCATCAAAGGCCAGAATCAGCCCCAGCATTTT.

This clonotype was seen more than once but under ten times. V is TRBV4-2 and J is TRBJ1-2; 11 bases fit TRBD1. After removal of 4 bases from V and 6 bases from J, the junction contained 7 bases not matched to a gene. The length of the CDR3 is 15 residues. Looked up from germline, CDR1 is LGHNA and CDR2 is YNFKEQ. The CDR3 loop reads CASSLQWTGGNGYTF. CDR3 DNA sequence: TGTGCCAGCAGCCTCCAGTGGACAGGGGGCAATGGCTACACCTTC.

The chain uses TRBV20-1 and TRBJ2-5; possible D gene TRBD1, 6 bases. CDR1 and CDR2 (germline): DFQATT, SNEGSKA (reference sequence). This CDR3 is built from 12 residues. V was cut by 6 bases and J by 3 bases, with 11 bases left in between. CDR3 in amino acids: CSAWHREETQYF. For the CDR3, the DNA is TGCAGTGCCTGGCACAGGGAAGAGACCCAGTACTTC.

This clonotype turned up a few times. The chain joins TRBV28 to TRBJ2-5; the match to TRBD2 covers 11 bases. The CDR3 has 15 amino acids. Germline values: CDR1 MDHEN, CDR2 SYDVKM. V was pared by 5 bases and J by 2 bases, with 4 bases of the junction left unmatched. In DNA, the CDR3 is TGTGCCAGCAGTGCCGGGACTAGCGGACAAGAGACCCAGTACTTC. Translation: CASSAGTSGQETQYF.

The rearrangement joins TRBV28 to TRBJ2-5, with a tentative D call TRBD1 (6 bases). Trimming removed 8 bases at V and 3 bases at J, with 10 bases between. Germline V gene data show CDR1 as MDHEN and CDR2 as SYDVKM. This CDR3 contains 12 residues. The CDR3 region has the DNA TGTGCCAGCGCACAGGGAGAAGAGACCCAGTACTTC. This sequence encodes CASAQGEETQYF. Full variable domain (rest looked up from reference TRBV28 and TRBJ2-5): DVKVTQSSRYLVKRTGEKVFLECVQDMDHENMFWYRQDPGLGLRLIYFSYDVKMKEKGDIPEGYSVSREKKERFSLILESASTNQTSMYLCASAQGEETQYFGPGTRLLVL.

This clonotype has only a few counts. This chain uses TRBV11-3 with TRBJ2-3; TRBD2 is a possible D gene (6 bases). V lost 3 bases to trimming and J lost 10 bases, with 11 bases between them. The CDR3 extends over 12 amino acids. From germline, CDR1 is SGHNT and CDR2 YENEEA. The chain's CDR3 is CASSLRGGAQYF. CDR3 DNA sequence: TGTGCCAGCAGCTTGAGGGGAGGTGCGCAGTATTTT. The full variable domain, with the rest looked up from reference TRBV11-3 and TRBJ2-3, is EAGVVQSPRYKIIEKKQPVAFWCNPISGHNTLYWYLQNLGQGPELLIRYENEEAVDDSQLPKDRFSAERLKGVDSTLKIQPAELGDSAVYLCASSLRGGAQYFGPGTRLTVL.

The gene calls are TRBV4-1 and TRBJ2-7; tentatively, D is TRBD1 (6 bases). This CDR3 region has 14 residues. CDR1 and CDR2 from the germline V gene are MGHRA and YSYEKL. With 1 base removed from V and 3 bases from J, the gap between germline ends came to 10 bases. CDR3 nucleotides: TGCGCCAGCAGCCAAGTAAACAGGGACTACGAGCAGTACTTC. It yields the protein CASSQVNRDYEQYF.